The source of this TCR beta chain is a study of T cell changes during pregnancy in multiple sclerosis. The V gene lost 1 base and the J gene lost 3 bases, with 22 bases spanning the gap. Germline lookup yields CDR1 SNHLY and CDR2 FYNNEI. There are 18 residues in the CDR3. Profiling relied on immunoSEQ multiplex PCR, and the TCRdb table lists in-frame clones only, not all of them. The sample comprises roughly 64,000 clones, 90% of which are singletons, and 5% to 7.5% rests with the top ten. The receptor comes from a female donor in good health, enrolled as a control in a pregnancy study. This specimen was peripheral blood, taken in the third trimester of pregnancy. V gene TRBV2 combines with J gene TRBJ2-7; weak D call: TRBD2 (5 bases). CDR3 sequence: CASSEGVQQTVEGYEQYF. CDR3 DNA sequence: TGTGCCAGCAGTGAAGGCGTACAGCAGACTGTAGAGGGCTACGAGCAGTACTTC.